A selection of T cell receptor beta chains follows, all from one sample in a study of T cell responses to AZD1222 COVID-19 vaccine. Clones were sequenced by immunoSEQ multiplex PCR, and TCRdb holds only the in-frame ones, with some missing. Of 200,000 to 300,000 clones listed, approximately 93% are singletons. Here the sequenced sample was peripheral blood, taken on day 0 of AZD1222 vaccination. The source of these receptors is an adult in good health. CDR3s include the opening cysteine and the closing phenylalanine or tryptophan. Each record gives: clone size, J gene, CDR3 length, V gene, D gene, CDR3 DNA, CDR3 protein. D genes are given only for firm matches. Not every row has a clone size; where given, it reads once, few, many or a size class.

clone size: -; J gene: TRBJ1-5; CDR3 length: 14; V gene: TRBV5-6; D gene: TRBD1; CDR3 DNA: TGTGCCAGCAGGTACAGGGGAAGCAATCAGCCCCAGCATTTT; CDR3 protein: CASRYRGSNQPQHF
clone size: -; J gene: TRBJ1-4; CDR3 length: 15; V gene: TRBV5-1; D gene: -; CDR3 DNA: TGCGCCAGCAGCCCGGGTGGGGTTAGCGGTGAAAAACTGTTTTTT; CDR3 protein: CASSPGGVSGEKLFF
clone size: -; J gene: TRBJ1-3; CDR3 length: 15; V gene: TRBV2; D gene: -; CDR3 DNA: TGTGCCAGCAGTGAGGCATTGGGGTCGGGAAACACCATATATTTT; CDR3 protein: CASSEALGSGNTIYF
clone size: -; J gene: TRBJ1-4; CDR3 length: 16; V gene: TRBV7-9; D gene: -; CDR3 DNA: TGTGCCAGCAGCTTAGGCAGCTCCTCCCGCTTCGAAAAACTGTTTTTT; CDR3 protein: CASSLGSSSRFEKLFF
clone size: -; J gene: TRBJ2-7; CDR3 length: 14; V gene: TRBV2; D gene: TRBD1; CDR3 DNA: TGTGCCAGCAGGAGGGACAGGGAAAGTTACGAGCAGTACTTC; CDR3 protein: CASRRDRESYEQYF
clone size: -; J gene: TRBJ1-1; CDR3 length: 16; V gene: TRBV5-6; D gene: TRBD1; CDR3 DNA: TGTGCCAGCAGCTTGGGGACAGGGGGCGCGTACGCTGAAGCTTTCTTT; CDR3 protein: CASSLGTGGAYAEAFF
clone size: -; J gene: TRBJ2-1; CDR3 length: 13; V gene: TRBV30; D gene: TRBD2; CDR3 DNA: TGTGCCTGGAGTGTAAGTTCAGCGGGAGAGCAGTTCTTC; CDR3 protein: CAWSVSSAGEQFF
clone size: once; J gene: TRBJ1-1; CDR3 length: 16; V gene: TRBV7-8; D gene: TRBD1; CDR3 DNA: TGTGCCAGCAGCTTAAGTAGACAGGGTACGGGCACTGAAGCTTTCTTT; CDR3 protein: CASSLSRQGTGTEAFF
clone size: -; J gene: TRBJ1-1; CDR3 length: 15; V gene: TRBV14; D gene: -; CDR3 DNA: TGTGCCAGCAGCCAAGATTGGCCTCCAGGCACTGAAGCTTTCTTT; CDR3 protein: CASSQDWPPGTEAFF
clone size: -; J gene: TRBJ1-4; CDR3 length: 12; V gene: TRBV6-2/TRBV6-3; D gene: -; CDR3 DNA: TGTGCCAGCAGTTACTCGGGGGAAAAACTGTTTTTT; CDR3 protein: CASSYSGEKLFF
clone size: -; J gene: TRBJ1-4; CDR3 length: 13; V gene: TRBV6-5; D gene: -; CDR3 DNA: TGTGCCACTCGTAGGACAGTAAATGAAAAACTGTTTTTT; CDR3 protein: CATRRTVNEKLFF
clone size: once; J gene: TRBJ2-7; CDR3 length: 13; V gene: TRBV28; D gene: TRBD2; CDR3 DNA: TGTGCCACCCAGATGGGGACTAGGCTCGAGCAGTACTTC; CDR3 protein: CATQMGTRLEQYF
clone size: -; J gene: TRBJ1-3; CDR3 length: 13; V gene: TRBV28; D gene: -; CDR3 DNA: TGTGCCAGCAGTCCCCATTTCGGAAACACCATATATTTT; CDR3 protein: CASSPHFGNTIYF
clone size: -; J gene: TRBJ1-3; CDR3 length: 15; V gene: TRBV5-1; D gene: -; CDR3 DNA: TGCGCCAGCAGCTGGGGGAGGCACTCTCTCGACACCATATATTTT; CDR3 protein: CASSWGRHSLDTIYF
clone size: -; J gene: TRBJ2-3; CDR3 length: 15; V gene: TRBV3-1/TRBV3-2; D gene: -; CDR3 DNA: TGTGCCAGCAGCCAAGAGCACACTTGGACAGATACGCAGTATTTT; CDR3 protein: CASSQEHTWTDTQYF
clone size: once; J gene: TRBJ2-1; CDR3 length: 12; V gene: TRBV9; D gene: -; CDR3 DNA: TGTGCCAGCAGCCCCTATATGAATGAGCAGTTCTTC; CDR3 protein: CASSPYMNEQFF
clone size: -; J gene: TRBJ2-1; CDR3 length: 15; V gene: TRBV7-9; D gene: TRBD2; CDR3 DNA: TGTGCCAGCAGCTTATTAGCGGGAGTCTACAATGAGCAGTTCTTC; CDR3 protein: CASSLLAGVYNEQFF
clone size: -; J gene: TRBJ2-3; CDR3 length: 14; V gene: TRBV7-3; D gene: -; CDR3 DNA: TGTGCCAGCAGCTCCATGGGGGTATCGGATACGCAGTATTTT; CDR3 protein: CASSSMGVSDTQYF
clone size: -; J gene: TRBJ2-5; CDR3 length: 15; V gene: TRBV10-2; D gene: -; CDR3 DNA: TGCGCCAGCAGTACCCCGAACAGGGTACAAGAGACCCAGTACTTC; CDR3 protein: CASSTPNRVQETQYF
clone size: -; J gene: TRBJ2-1; CDR3 length: 11; V gene: TRBV9; D gene: -; CDR3 DNA: TGTGCCAGCAGCCCTGGGTATGAGCAGTTCTTC; CDR3 protein: CASSPGYEQFF
clone size: -; J gene: TRBJ2-7; CDR3 length: 15; V gene: TRBV5-6; D gene: -; CDR3 DNA: TGTGCCAGCAGTTCGGACAGTCCCTTTGGCTACGAGCAGTACTTC; CDR3 protein: CASSSDSPFGYEQYF
clone size: -; J gene: TRBJ2-1; CDR3 length: 11; V gene: TRBV4-2; D gene: -; CDR3 DNA: TGTGCCAGCAGCCAGTACAATGAGCAGTTCTTC; CDR3 protein: CASSQYNEQFF
clone size: -; J gene: TRBJ1-6; CDR3 length: 16; V gene: TRBV7-2; D gene: TRBD1; CDR3 DNA: TGTGCCAGCAGCCTGACAGGGGCGCCCTATAATTCACCCCTCCACTTT; CDR3 protein: CASSLTGAPYNSPLHF
clone size: -; J gene: TRBJ1-4; CDR3 length: 14; V gene: TRBV30; D gene: -; CDR3 DNA: TGTGCCTGGAGTGTTGAGTCGAGGGATGAAAAACTGTTTTTT; CDR3 protein: CAWSVESRDEKLFF
clone size: -; J gene: TRBJ1-1; CDR3 length: 13; V gene: TRBV3-1/TRBV3-2; D gene: -; CDR3 DNA: TGTGCCAGCAGCCCGGATATGAACACTGAAGCTTTCTTT; CDR3 protein: CASSPDMNTEAFF
clone size: -; J gene: TRBJ2-2; CDR3 length: 19; V gene: TRBV28; D gene: TRBD2; CDR3 DNA: TGTGCCAGCAGTTTACTTCCTTGGCTAGCGGGGGGGCCTTCCGGGGAGCTGTTTTTT; CDR3 protein: CASSLLPWLAGGPSGELFF
clone size: -; J gene: TRBJ1-1; CDR3 length: 13; V gene: TRBV29-1; D gene: -; CDR3 DNA: TGCAGCGTTGAAGCAGCCATGAACACTGAAGCTTTCTTT; CDR3 protein: CSVEAAMNTEAFF
clone size: -; J gene: TRBJ1-1; CDR3 length: 14; V gene: TRBV7-9; D gene: -; CDR3 DNA: TGTGCCAGCAGCTTAGCAGGGGCCGGGTCTGAAGCTTTCTTT; CDR3 protein: CASSLAGAGSEAFF
clone size: -; J gene: TRBJ2-7; CDR3 length: 16; V gene: TRBV4-2; D gene: TRBD2; CDR3 DNA: TGTGCCAGCAGCCAGATGACCGGGACTAGTATCTACGAGCAGTACTTC; CDR3 protein: CASSQMTGTSIYEQYF